The rows below give T cell receptor beta chains drawn from one sample of a study of blood T cell repertoires in COVID-19. The protocol was immunoSEQ multiplex PCR, while the TCRdb copy is restricted to in-frame clones and leaves out a portion. The table shows some 320,000 clones, with roughly 86% occurring only once. What was sequenced was PBMCs or T cells enriched from blood (not recorded which). The receptor source for this set is a woman in her twenties or thirties who had recovered from COVID-19. Each CDR3 is given with its conserved first and last residue. Each record gives: CDR3 DNA, CDR3 protein, D gene, clone size, J gene, V gene. The D gene is left open where the match is weak. Expanded clones are given a class, and other clones once, few, many or no size at all.

TGTGCCAGCAGCGTAGAGGCCGGGGGGGCGCATACGCAGTATTTT | CASSVEAGGAHTQYF | TRBD2 | NA | TRBJ2-3 | TRBV9
TGTGCCAGCAGCTTCCCCCAGGGGGGTAAGGCCGGGGAGCTGTTTTTT | CASSFPQGGKAGELFF | NA | NA | TRBJ2-2 | TRBV7-9
TGTGCCCTAATGGAGGGGACGGGCGGCTACACCTTC | CALMEGTGGYTF | NA | NA | TRBJ1-2 | TRBV2
TGTGCCAGCAGCAGCGGGACAGGGGGGACAGGCTACACCTTC | CASSSGTGGTGYTF | TRBD1 | NA | TRBJ1-2 | TRBV6-5
TGTGCCAGCAGTTCCCTGGGACTTGGGGGCTATGGCTACACCTTC | CASSSLGLGGYGYTF | NA | NA | TRBJ1-2 | TRBV2
TGTGCCAGCAGCCTAAGACAGGACTGGGAAAAACTGTTTTTT | CASSLRQDWEKLFF | NA | NA | TRBJ1-4 | TRBV4-2
TGTGCCAGCAGCGCCGGTGGAGGGGAAGCCAAAAACATTCAGTACTTC | CASSAGGGEAKNIQYF | NA | NA | TRBJ2-4 | TRBV7-9
TGTGCCAGCAGTCCGTGGACAGGGGCATCCGAAAAACTGTTTTTT | CASSPWTGASEKLFF | TRBD1 | NA | TRBJ1-4 | TRBV2
TGCGCCAGCACCATGGACAGCTACAATGAGCAGTTCTTC | CASTMDSYNEQFF | NA | NA | TRBJ2-1 | TRBV5-1
TGTGCCACCAGCAGAGGTGAGGCGCCCCAAGAGACCCAGTACTTC | CATSRGEAPQETQYF | NA | NA | TRBJ2-5 | TRBV15
TGTGCCAGTAGTAGCCTGACATTTTACACTGAAGCTTTCTTT | CASSSLTFYTEAFF | NA | NA | TRBJ1-1 | TRBV19
TGCGCCAGCAGCCAAACCCCTCGGGGGGGCACAGATACGCAGTATTTT | CASSQTPRGGTDTQYF | TRBD2 | NA | TRBJ2-3 | TRBV4-3
TGTGCCACCAGCAGCAGACCCGGGACAGATAGCGGCTACACCTTC | CATSSRPGTDSGYTF | TRBD1 | NA | TRBJ1-2 | TRBV15
TGTGCCAGCAGCCGATCCGGGACAGGGGGGCCCCTTATCTATGGCTACACCTTC | CASSRSGTGGPLIYGYTF | TRBD1 | NA | TRBJ1-2 | TRBV6-6
TGTGCCAGCAGTGAAGGGACAGGGAACATGGTGCAGTACTTC | CASSEGTGNMVQYF | TRBD1 | NA | TRBJ2-7 | TRBV3-1/TRBV3-2
TGTGCCACCATCCCCGGGACAGGAAACATGAACACTGAAGCTTTCTTT | CATIPGTGNMNTEAFF | TRBD1 | NA | TRBJ1-1 | TRBV24-1
TGCGCCAGCAGCCAAGGTCAGAACACCGGGGAGCTGTTTTTT | CASSQGQNTGELFF | NA | NA | TRBJ2-2 | TRBV4-3
TGTGCCAGCAGCCAAGAAAGGGGATCGGGAAACATTCAGTACTTC | CASSQERGSGNIQYF | NA | NA | TRBJ2-4 | TRBV3-1/TRBV3-2
TGTGCCAGCAGTGGAGAGAGAGTGGGCCGGAACACTGAAGCTTTCTTT | CASSGERVGRNTEAFF | NA | NA | TRBJ1-1 | TRBV6-1
TGTGCCAGCAGCTCGGGACAGGGGCCCGACGCTTTCTTT | CASSSGQGPDAFF | TRBD1 | once | TRBJ1-1 | TRBV7-9
TGTGCCAGCAGCTTGACTAGCAGTAATGAGCAGTTCTTC | CASSLTSSNEQFF | TRBD2 | NA | TRBJ2-1 | TRBV7-9
TGTGCCAGCAGCCCCTACTATGGCTACACCTTC | CASSPYYGYTF | NA | NA | TRBJ1-2 | TRBV7-9
TGTGCCAGCAGCAGGGGGCCTTCGAACACTGAAGCTTTCTTT | CASSRGPSNTEAFF | TRBD1 | NA | TRBJ1-1 | TRBV2
TGTGCCAGCTCACCACTTCTGTCGACAGGGGGACATCAGCCCCAGCATTTT | CASSPLLSTGGHQPQHF | TRBD1 | NA | TRBJ1-5 | TRBV18
TGTGCCAGCAGTAGAACAGGGGCGTCCTTATATGGCTACACCTTC | CASSRTGASLYGYTF | TRBD1 | NA | TRBJ1-2 | TRBV28
TGTGCCAGCAGCTTACTGGCAGCGGGGTTTGGGGCCAACGTCCTGACTTTC | CASSLLAAGFGANVLTF | TRBD2 | NA | TRBJ2-6 | TRBV7-3
TGTGCCAGCTCATTACAGGGGGCAGAACAGCCCCAGCATTTT | CASSLQGAEQPQHF | TRBD1 | few | TRBJ1-5 | TRBV18
TGTGCCAGCAGCATACAGGGCTGGGATACGCAGTATTTT | CASSIQGWDTQYF | NA | NA | TRBJ2-3 | TRBV3-1/TRBV3-2
TGTGCCAGCAGTTACTCGAGACTGGCGGGGGGGCCGGGAGAGACCCAGTACTTC | CASSYSRLAGGPGETQYF | TRBD2 | NA | TRBJ2-5 | TRBV6-2/TRBV6-3
TGTGCCAGCAGCTTTGGACAGGCGTTTGAAAAACTGTTTTTT | CASSFGQAFEKLFF | TRBD1 | NA | TRBJ1-4 | TRBV7-9
TGTGCCTGGACGCAGGGCGGAGGCTACACCTTC | CAWTQGGGYTF | NA | once | TRBJ1-2 | TRBV30
TGCGCCAGCAGTCGACGAGAGGGGGTCCCTGAAGCTTTCTTT | CASSRREGVPEAFF | NA | NA | TRBJ1-1 | TRBV5-1
TGTGCCAGCAGCCCAAGACAGGGGGCCTCACCCCTCCACTTT | CASSPRQGASPLHF | TRBD1 | NA | TRBJ1-6 | TRBV5-4
TGTGCCAGTAGTGGCGACAGGGGAGCTTCCTATGGCTACACCTTC | CASSGDRGASYGYTF | TRBD1 | NA | TRBJ1-2 | TRBV19
TGTGCCAGCAGTCGGACACTGAGGAACTATGGCTACACCTTC | CASSRTLRNYGYTF | NA | NA | TRBJ1-2 | TRBV6-5
TGTGCCAGCAGCGTAGACCCAGCTAACTATGGCTACACCTTC | CASSVDPANYGYTF | NA | NA | TRBJ1-2 | TRBV9
TGTGCCATCACCCTGGACAGAAACTATGGCTACACCTTC | CAITLDRNYGYTF | NA | NA | TRBJ1-2 | TRBV10-3
TGTGCCAGCAGTGTTAGCAGCGGCTGGGATGAAAAACTGTTTTTT | CASSVSSGWDEKLFF | NA | NA | TRBJ1-4 | TRBV6-1
TGTGCCAGCAGTTACTCTTTCCTAAGGAGGGATCAGCCCCAGCATTTT | CASSYSFLRRDQPQHF | NA | NA | TRBJ1-5 | TRBV6-5
TGTGCCAGTAGTCCCCCCGGGACAACTAATGAAAAACTGTTTTTT | CASSPPGTTNEKLFF | NA | NA | TRBJ1-4 | TRBV19
TGTGCCAGCAGCTCCGGGACAGGTCTGAACATTCAGTACTTC | CASSSGTGLNIQYF | TRBD1 | NA | TRBJ2-4 | TRBV5-6
TGTGCCAGCAGTTTCGGGGTAGCGAGCACCGGGGAGCTGTTTTTT | CASSFGVASTGELFF | NA | NA | TRBJ2-2 | TRBV27
TGCAGCGTTCCCGGCCAGCGGGCGGGAGGCTACACCTTC | CSVPGQRAGGYTF | NA | NA | TRBJ1-2 | TRBV29-1
TGTGCCAGCAGTTCTCCGACAGGGCGCTATCATCAGCCCCAGCATTTT | CASSSPTGRYHQPQHF | TRBD1 | NA | TRBJ1-5 | TRBV28
TGTGCCAGCAGCGAAAACCCCGGGACAGCTATTAACTATGGCTACACCTTC | CASSENPGTAINYGYTF | TRBD1 | once | TRBJ1-2 | TRBV7-3